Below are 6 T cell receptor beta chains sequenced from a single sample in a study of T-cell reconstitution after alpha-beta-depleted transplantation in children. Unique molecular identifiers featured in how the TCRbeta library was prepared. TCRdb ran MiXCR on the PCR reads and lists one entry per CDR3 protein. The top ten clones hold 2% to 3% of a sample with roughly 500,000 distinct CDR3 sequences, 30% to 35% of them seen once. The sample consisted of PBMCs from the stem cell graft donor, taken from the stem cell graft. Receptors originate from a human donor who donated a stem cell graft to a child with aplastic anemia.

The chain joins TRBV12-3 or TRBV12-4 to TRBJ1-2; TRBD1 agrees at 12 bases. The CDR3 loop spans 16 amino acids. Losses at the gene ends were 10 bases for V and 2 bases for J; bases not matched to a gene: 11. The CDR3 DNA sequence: TGTGCCACCGAAAAAGGGACAGGGGGCCGGAACTATGGCTACACCTTC. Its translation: CATEKGTGGRNYGYTF.

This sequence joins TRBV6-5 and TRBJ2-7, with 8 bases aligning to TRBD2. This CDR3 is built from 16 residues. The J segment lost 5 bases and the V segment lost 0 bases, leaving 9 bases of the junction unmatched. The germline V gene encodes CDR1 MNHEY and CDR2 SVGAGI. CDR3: CASSYSPGTSKNEQYF. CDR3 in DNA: TGTGCCAGCAGTTACTCTCCCGGGACTAGTAAGAACGAGCAGTACTTC.

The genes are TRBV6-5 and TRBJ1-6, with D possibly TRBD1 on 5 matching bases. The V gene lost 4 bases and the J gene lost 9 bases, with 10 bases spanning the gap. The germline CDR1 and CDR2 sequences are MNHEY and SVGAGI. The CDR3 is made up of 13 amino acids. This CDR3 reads CASSLGAGSPLHF. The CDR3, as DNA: TGTGCCAGCAGTTTAGGGGCGGGTTCACCCCTCCACTTT.

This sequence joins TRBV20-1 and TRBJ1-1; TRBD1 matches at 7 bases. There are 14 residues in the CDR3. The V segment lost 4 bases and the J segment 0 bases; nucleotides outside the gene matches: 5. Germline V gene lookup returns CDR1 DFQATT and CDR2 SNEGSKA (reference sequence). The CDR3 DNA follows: TGCAGTGCTACAAGACAGGGAATGAACACTGAAGCTTTCTTT. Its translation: CSATRQGMNTEAFF.

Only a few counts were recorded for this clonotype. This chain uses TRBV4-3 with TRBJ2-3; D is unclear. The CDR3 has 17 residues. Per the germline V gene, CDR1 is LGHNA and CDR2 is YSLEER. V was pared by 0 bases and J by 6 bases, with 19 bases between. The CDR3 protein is CASSQEGPRSLTDTQYF. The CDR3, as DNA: TGCGCCAGCAGCCAAGAAGGGCCGCGGTCGCTGACCGATACGCAGTATTTT.

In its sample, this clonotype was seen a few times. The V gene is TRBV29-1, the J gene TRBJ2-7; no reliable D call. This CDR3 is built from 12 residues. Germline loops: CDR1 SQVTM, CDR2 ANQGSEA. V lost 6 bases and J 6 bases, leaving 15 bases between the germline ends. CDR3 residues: CSVAPGGGEQYF. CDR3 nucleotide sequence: TGCAGCGTCGCGCCCGGCGGTGGCGAGCAGTACTTC.